This T cell receptor beta chain was observed in a study of cytotoxic CD8 clonotypes in ibrutinib-treated CLL. CDR3 length: 14 amino acids. The trim removed 8 bases at V and 3 bases at J, leaving 8 bases unmatched. Germline V gene sequence: CDR1 MDHEN, CDR2 SYDVKM. Measured with immunoSEQ multiplex PCR; TCRdb has only the in-frame clones, and not every one. The sample includes 300,000 or so clones, under 70% of them seen just once. The chain couples TRBV28 to TRBJ2-7, with 9 bases fitting TRBD1. The specimen comprised PBMCs, sampled after 36 months of ibrutinib treatment. This clonotype was obtained from a human donor with chronic lymphocytic leukemia. CDR3 in DNA: TGTGCCAGCGAAAGGACAGGGGCCAGCTACGAGCAGTACTTC. It is translated as CASERTGASYEQYF.